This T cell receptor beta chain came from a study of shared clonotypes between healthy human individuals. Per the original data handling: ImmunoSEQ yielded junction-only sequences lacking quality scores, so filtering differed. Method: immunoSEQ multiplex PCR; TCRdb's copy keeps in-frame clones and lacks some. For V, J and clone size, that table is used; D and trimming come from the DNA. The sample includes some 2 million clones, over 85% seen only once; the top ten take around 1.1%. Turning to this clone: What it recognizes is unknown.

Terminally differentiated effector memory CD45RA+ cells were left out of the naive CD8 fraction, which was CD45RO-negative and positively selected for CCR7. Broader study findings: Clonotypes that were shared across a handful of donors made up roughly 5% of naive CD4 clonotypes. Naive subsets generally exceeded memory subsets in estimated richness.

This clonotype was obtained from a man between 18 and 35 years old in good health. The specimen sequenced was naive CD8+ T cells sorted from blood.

CDR3 loop: CASSYSDAEKLFF. CDR3 coding DNA: TGTGCCAGCAGTTACTCAGACGCTGAAAAACTGTTTTTT. V and J are TRBV6-6 and TRBJ1-4; D is uncertain. Per germline, CDR1 MNHNY and CDR2 SVGAGI (reference sequence). The ends were cut back, 0 bases at V and 7 bases at J, with 6 bases in the middle. The CDR3 is 13 residues long.